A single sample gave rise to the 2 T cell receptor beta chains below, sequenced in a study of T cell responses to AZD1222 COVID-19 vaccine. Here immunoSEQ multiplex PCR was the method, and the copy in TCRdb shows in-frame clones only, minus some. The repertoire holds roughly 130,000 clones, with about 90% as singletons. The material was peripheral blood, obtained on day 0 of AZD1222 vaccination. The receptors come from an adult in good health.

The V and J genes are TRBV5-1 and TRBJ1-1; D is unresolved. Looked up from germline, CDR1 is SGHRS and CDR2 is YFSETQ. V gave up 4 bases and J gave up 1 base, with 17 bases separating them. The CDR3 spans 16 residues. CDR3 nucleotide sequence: TGCGCCAGCAGCCCTCGAATCGGGAGCGGGAACACTGAAGCTTTCTTT. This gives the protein CASSPRIGSGNTEAFF.

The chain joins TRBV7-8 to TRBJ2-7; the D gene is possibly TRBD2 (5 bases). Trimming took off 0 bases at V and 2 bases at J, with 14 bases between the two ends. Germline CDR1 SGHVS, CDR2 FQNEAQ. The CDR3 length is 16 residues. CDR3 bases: TGTGCCAGCAGCTTAGCTGCCGGGGTGGGGACCTACGAGCAGTACTTC. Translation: CASSLAAGVGTYEQYF. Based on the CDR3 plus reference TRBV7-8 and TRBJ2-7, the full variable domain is GAGVSQSPRYKVAKRGQDVALRCDPISGHVSLFWYQQALGQGPEFLTYFQNEAQLDKSGLPSDRFFAERPEGSVSTLKIQRTQQEDSAVYLCASSLAAGVGTYEQYFGPGTRLTVT.